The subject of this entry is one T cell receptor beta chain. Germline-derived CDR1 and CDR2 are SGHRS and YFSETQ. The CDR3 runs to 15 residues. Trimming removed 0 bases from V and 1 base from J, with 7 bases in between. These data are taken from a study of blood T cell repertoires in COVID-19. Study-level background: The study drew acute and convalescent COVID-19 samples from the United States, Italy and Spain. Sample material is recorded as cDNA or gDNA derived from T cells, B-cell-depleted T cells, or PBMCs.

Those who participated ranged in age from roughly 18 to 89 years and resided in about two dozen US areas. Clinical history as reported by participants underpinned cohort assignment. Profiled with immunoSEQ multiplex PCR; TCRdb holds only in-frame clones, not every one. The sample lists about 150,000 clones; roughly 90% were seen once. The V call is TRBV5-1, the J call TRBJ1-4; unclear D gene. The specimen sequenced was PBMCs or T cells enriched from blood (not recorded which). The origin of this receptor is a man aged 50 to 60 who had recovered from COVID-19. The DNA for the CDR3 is TGCGCCAGCAGCTTGGCCCCGGGAACTAATGAAAAACTGTTTTTT. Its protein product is CASSLAPGTNEKLFF. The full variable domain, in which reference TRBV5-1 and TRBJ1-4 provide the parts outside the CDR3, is KAGVTQTPRYLIKTRGQQVTLSCSPISGHRSVSWYQQTPGQGLQFLFEYFSETQRNKGNFPGRFSGRQFSNSRSEMNVSTLELGDSALYLCASSLAPGTNEKLFFGSGTQLSVL.